The following is a TCR beta chain sequence with its context. Trimming removed 3 bases at V and 3 bases at J, with 15 bases between. The CDR3 totals 15 residues. The germline CDR1 and CDR2 sequences are LGHDT and YNNKEL (reference sequence). These data come from a study of blood T cell repertoires in COVID-19. Overall study: Both acute and convalescent COVID-19 samples were obtained from the United States, Italy and Spain. The cDNA or gDNA used as material had been derived from T cells, B-cell-depleted T cells, or PBMCs.

As handled by the study authors: Nucleated cell counts were estimated from reference gene primer amplification. Data came from immunoSEQ multiplex PCR; TCRdb stores just in-frame clones and leaves some out. From that table come the V and J calls and clone size; the DNA was used to work out D and trimming. The data show fewer than 250,000 clones, just over 90% seen once. This chain uses TRBV3-1 (or the pseudogene TRBV3-2) with TRBJ2-7; weak D call: TRBD2 (6 bases). The sequencing input was peripheral blood. The TCR comes from a man younger than 40 with acute or convalescent COVID-19. The CDR3 loop is CASSQPGLTDYEQYF. The CDR3 DNA reads as TGTGCCAGCAGCCAGCCAGGACTAACTGACTACGAGCAGTACTTC.